This entry features one T cell receptor beta chain sequence. The antigen remains undetermined. The data were obtained in a study of T cells expressing NK-cell markers. Background on the study: Sequencing covered eight donors, seven HCMV-seropositive and one seronegative.

After re-calling the 5' RACE reads, TCRdb lists one entry per CDR3 protein, DNA absent. The sample holds about 150,000 distinct CDR3 sequences. Findings and limits, study-wide: HCMV specificity of expanded NKG2C+ T cell clones remained unclear.

This TCR was recovered from a man between 18 and 29 years old in good health. The sequencing input was blood T cells: a sorted CD56 or NKG2C T cell subset, CD4+ or CD8+ T cells, or bulk PBMC T cells (not recorded which).

The CDR3 loop is CASSLTGNYNQPQHF. The chain is built from TRBV27 and TRBJ1-5. The CDR3 sequence is 15 residues long. Germline V gives CDR1 MNHEY, CDR2 SMNVEV (reference sequence).